These 27 T cell receptor beta chains were sequenced from one sample in a study of blood T cells in healthy people across ages. The second PCR ran about 6 to 12 cycles with a sample-barcoded 5' primer and J-beta primers. Using its own MiXCR run on the 5' RACE reads, TCRdb lists one record per CDR3 protein. The table has 1.5 million to 2 million distinct CDR3 sequences, approximately 50% seen once. The sequenced sample consisted of blood. The receptor source for this set is a woman aged 40-49 years in good health.

The chain recombines TRBV6-6 with TRBJ2-6; the D is unclear. The CDR3 has 14 residues. Germline V gene lookup returns CDR1 MNHNY and CDR2 SVGAGI (reference sequence). With 5 bases removed from V and 2 bases from J, the gap between germline ends came to 7 bases. Here the CDR3 DNA reads TGTGCCAGCAGTCCCCAAACTGGGGCCAACGTCCTGACTTTC. As protein: CASSPQTGANVLTF.

The rearrangement uses TRBV11-2 and TRBJ2-7; D might be TRBD2 (5 bases). This CDR3 has 14 amino acids. V gave up 4 bases and J gave up 5 bases, with 15 bases separating them. CDR1 is SGHAT, CDR2 FQNNGV, per germline. As DNA, the CDR3 is TGTGCCAGCAGCTCGGCGGCGGGTAGACACGAGCAGTACTTC. Its protein product is CASSSAAGRHEQYF. The entire variable domain, with the rest obtained from reference TRBV11-2 and TRBJ2-7, is as follows: EAGVAQSPRYKIIEKRQSVAFWCNPISGHATLYWYQQILGQGPKLLIQFQNNGVVDDSQLPKDRFSAERLKGVDSTLKIQPAKLEDSAVYLCASSSAAGRHEQYFGPGTRLTVT.

In this sample, this clonotype turned up a few times. The chain is built from TRBV27 and TRBJ1-2; no definite D call. Trimming removed 3 bases at V and 4 bases at J, with 9 bases between. This CDR3 has 13 residues. Germline CDR1 is MNHEY and CDR2 is SMNVEV (reference sequence). DNA for the CDR3: TGTGCCAGCAGTTTGATAGGGAGCTATGGCTACACCTTC. This sequence encodes CASSLIGSYGYTF.

In the case of this clonotype: Sequence at one end of the junction differs from germline and may be a read error. J is TRBJ2-2 and V is TRBV7-2; no definite D call. CDR1 and CDR2 from the germline V gene are SGHTA and FQGNSA. The CDR3 extends over 15 amino acids. The CDR3 coding sequence is TGTGTCAGCAGCTTAATATTTTGGGACACCGGGGAGCTGTTTTTT. Its protein is CVSSLIFWDTGELFF.

This clonotype was found a few times. The chain recombines TRBV7-2 with TRBJ2-3; D might be TRBD2 (5 bases). The V gene lost 5 bases and the J gene lost 2 bases, with 20 bases spanning the gap. This CDR3 has 17 residues. Germline lookup yields CDR1 SGHTA and CDR2 FQGNSA. The CDR3 spells CASSDGLGLKLTDTQYF. In DNA, the CDR3 is TGTGCCAGCAGCGATGGACTCGGACTCAAGCTCACAGATACGCAGTATTTT.

Worth noting for this clonotype: The junction and the germline gene differ at one end; a read error may be behind it. The V and J genes are TRBV4-3 and TRBJ1-6; D gene unclear. There are 15 residues in the CDR3. CDR1 and CDR2 from the germline V gene are LGHNA and YSLEER. CDR3 sequence (DNA): TGCGCCAGCAGCCAAGTGGGTGGATATAAGTCACCCCTCCACTTT. It translates to CASSQVGGYKSPLHF.

The CDR3 spells CASSQERRGKTEAFF. The CDR3 coding sequence is TGTGCCAGCAGCCAAGAGAGGCGGGGGAAGACTGAAGCTTTCTTT. The chain employs TRBV3-1 and TRBJ1-1; weak D call: TRBD1 (5 bases). Germline V gene sequence: CDR1 LGHDT, CDR2 YNNKEL (reference sequence). V shed 0 bases and J shed 5 bases, with 13 bases lying between them. This CDR3 spans 15 amino acids.

The V and J genes are TRBV28 and TRBJ2-3, with D possibly TRBD1 on 6 matching bases. Looked up from germline, CDR1 is MDHEN and CDR2 is SYDVKM. Trimming pared 6 bases from V and 6 bases from J, leaving 19 bases between. The CDR3 extends over 15 amino acids. CDR3 sequence (DNA): TGTGCCAGCAGAACCGGACAGCCGCCGCCGGATACGCAGTATTTT. The encoded protein is CASRTGQPPPDTQYF.

The chain is built from TRBV4-3 and TRBJ2-3, with 8 bases that match TRBD2. CDR3 length: 16 residues. Germline CDR1 is LGHNA and CDR2 is YSLEER. With V trimmed by 1 base and J by 2 bases, 5 bases remained unmatched. CDR3 DNA: TGCGCCAGCAGCCAAGCGGTAGCGGGGTACACAGATACGCAGTATTTT. Amino acids: CASSQAVAGYTDTQYF.

The chain recombines TRBV7-2 with TRBJ2-5; D possibly uses TRBD1 or TRBD2 (5 bases each). The CDR3 totals 14 residues. V lost 4 bases, J lost 3 bases, and 12 bases lay in between. Germline V CDR1 and CDR2: SGHTA, FQGNSA. CDR3 sequence reads: CASSYGTVKETQYF. In nucleotides, the CDR3 is TGTGCCAGCAGCTACGGGACGGTAAAAGAGACCCAGTACTTC.

With regard to this clonotype: The junction differs from germline at one of its ends, possibly a read error. The V gene is TRBV2, the J gene TRBJ2-3, with 9 bases aligning to TRBD1. Germline-derived CDR1 and CDR2 are SNHLY and FYNNEI. The length of the CDR3 is 15 residues. The CDR3 sequence is CASMDRGFSTDTRYF. CDR3 DNA: TGTGCCAGCATGGACAGGGGCTTTAGCACAGATACGCGGTATTTT.

The chain links TRBV24-1 to TRBJ1-5; no clear D gene. This CDR3 is built from 12 residues. Trimming stripped 4 bases from V and 3 bases from J, with 3 bases between. The V gene's germline CDR1 is KGHDR and CDR2 SFDVKD. The CDR3 protein is CATSEVNQPQHF. CDR3 sequence (DNA): TGTGCCACCAGTGAAGTCAATCAGCCCCAGCATTTT.

The rearrangement joins TRBV7-2 to TRBJ2-3, with TRBD2 identical over 8 bases. V lost 6 bases to trimming and J lost 4 bases; unmatched junction nucleotides: 9. CDR3 length: 15 amino acids. Germline-derived CDR1 and CDR2 are SGHTA and FQGNSA. This CDR3 reads CASRIRGGSADTQYF. The DNA of the CDR3 is TGTGCCAGCAGGATCCGGGGGGGTAGCGCAGATACGCAGTATTTT.

The chain is built from TRBV7-8 and TRBJ2-3; 8 bases are a match to TRBD1. The CDR3 has 15 amino acids. CDR1 SGHVS and CDR2 FQNEAQ come from the germline V gene. The ends lost 8 bases at V and 4 bases at J; junction bases unmatched: 11. The CDR3 spells CASGMDRVVADTQYF. DNA for the CDR3: TGTGCCAGCGGCATGGACAGGGTGGTCGCAGATACGCAGTATTTT.

The CDR3, as DNA: TGTGCCAGCTTTTCGGGGTCTGGAAACACCATATATTTT. Encoded protein: CASFSGSGNTIYF. The chain couples TRBV28 to TRBJ1-3, with D unclear. Trimming stripped 8 bases from V and 1 base from J, with 9 bases between. The length of the CDR3 is 13 residues. Germline V CDR1 and CDR2: MDHEN, SYDVKM.

This clonotype was seen a handful of times. Mismatch with germline at one junction end may stem from a read error. The rearrangement uses TRBV9 and TRBJ1-2; D ambiguous. From germline, CDR1 is SGDLS and CDR2 YYNGEE. The CDR3 contains 13 residues. The CDR3 nucleotides are TGTGCCAGTAGCGACACGTATAGCTATGGCTACACCTTC. It encodes CASSDTYSYGYTF.

Details on this clonotype: One end of the junction does not line up with germline, which may come from a read error. This chain links TRBV5-6 with TRBJ2-1, with 12 bases fitting TRBD2. The CDR3 covers 16 residues. Per the germline V gene, CDR1 is SGHDT and CDR2 is YYEEEE. CDR3 loop: CASSILAGGPGNERFF. The CDR3 coding sequence is TGTGCCAGCAGCATTCTAGCGGGGGGGCCAGGAAATGAGCGGTTCTTC.

The rearrangement joins TRBV27 to TRBJ1-2; a weak D match, TRBD1 (6 bases). Germline CDR1 MNHEY, CDR2 SMNVEV (reference sequence). V lost 3 bases and J 4 bases, leaving 24 bases between the germline ends. The CDR3 totals 18 residues. The CDR3, as DNA: TGTGCCAGCAGTTTTAAAGTGGGACAAGGCGGATTCTCCTATGGCTACACCTTC. This sequence encodes CASSFKVGQGGFSYGYTF.

This clonotype was detected only a few times. In nucleotides, the CDR3 is TGCAGTGCTAGGAAGGCGGGGGGCCCCTACAATGAGCAGTTCTTC. It codes for CSARKAGGPYNEQFF. The gene calls are TRBV20-1 and TRBJ2-1; 8 nucleotides agree with TRBD2. The CDR3 length is 15 residues. Germline V gives CDR1 DFQATT, CDR2 SNEGSKA (reference sequence). Trimming at V came to 3 bases and at J to 2 bases, leaving 6 bases not matched to a gene.

The V and J genes are TRBV15 and TRBJ2-1; D is ambiguous. The germline CDR1 and CDR2 sequences are LNHNV and YYDKDF (reference sequence). CDR3 length: 15 amino acids. V was cut by 3 bases and J by 2 bases, with 11 bases left in between. The CDR3 nucleotides are TGTGCCACCAGCAGTGAGGACGGAGCCTACAATGAGCAGTTCTTC. This translates into CATSSEDGAYNEQFF.

This chain joins TRBV7-6 and TRBJ2-3; D unresolved. This CDR3 region has 15 residues. CDR1 SGHVS and CDR2 FNYEAQ come from the germline V gene. Trimming stripped 1 base from V and 2 bases from J, with 10 bases between. Here the CDR3 reads CASSLGSTLTDTQYF. As DNA, the CDR3 is TGTGCCAGCAGCTTAGGTAGTACCCTCACAGATACGCAGTATTTT.

This clonotype turned up a few times. The rearrangement links TRBV5-1 to TRBJ2-5; 9 bases map to TRBD2. V lost 6 bases and J lost 1; bases outside the gene matches: 7. The CDR3 has 15 amino acids. Germline values: CDR1 SGHRS, CDR2 YFSETQ. The DNA for the CDR3 is TGCGCCAGCATTCCTAGCGGGGCTCCCCAAGAGACCCAGTACTTC. Protein sequence: CASIPSGAPQETQYF. Based on the CDR3 plus reference TRBV5-1 and TRBJ2-5, the full variable domain is KAGVTQTPRYLIKTRGQQVTLSCSPISGHRSVSWYQQTPGQGLQFLFEYFSETQRNKGNFPGRFSGRQFSNSRSEMNVSTLELGDSALYLCASIPSGAPQETQYFGPGTRLLVL.

This chain uses TRBV27 with TRBJ2-1; TRBD1 aligns across 7 bases. Germline CDR1 MNHEY, CDR2 SMNVEV (reference sequence). V trimming: 1 base; J trimming: 0 bases; junction bases outside the gene matches: 9. The CDR3 has 18 amino acids. The CDR3 here is CASSLWGTVLISYNEQFF. In DNA, the CDR3 is TGTGCCAGCAGTTTATGGGGGACAGTCCTAATCTCCTACAATGAGCAGTTCTTC.

In its sample, this clonotype was seen a few times. V usage is TRBV7-2 and J usage is TRBJ2-3; 7 nucleotides line up with TRBD1. Losses at the gene ends were 5 bases for V and 6 bases for J; bases not matched to a gene: 11. Germline V CDR1 and CDR2: SGHTA, FQGNSA. The CDR3 contains 15 residues. The CDR3 region is CASSPRQGRRDTQYF. The CDR3 DNA reads TGTGCCAGCAGCCCACGACAGGGAAGAAGGGATACGCAGTATTTT. The full variable domain, with the rest looked up from reference TRBV7-2 and TRBJ2-3, is GAGVSQSPSNKVTEKGKDVELRCDPISGHTALYWYRQSLGQGLEFLIYFQGNSAPDKSGLPSDRFSAERTGGSVSTLTIQRTQQEDSAVYLCASSPRQGRRDTQYFGPGTRLTVL.

The chain carries TRBV4-1 and TRBJ2-7, with 11 bases aligning to TRBD2. Germline V gene data show CDR1 as MGHRA and CDR2 as YSYEKL. V lost 0 bases to trimming and J lost 5 bases; unmatched junction nucleotides: 6. This CDR3 spans 16 amino acids. The CDR3 loop reads CASSQEVAGGCHEQYF. The CDR3, as DNA: TGCGCCAGCAGCCAAGAAGTAGCGGGGGGGTGTCACGAGCAGTACTTC.

The rearrangement links TRBV6-5 to TRBJ2-3, with a weak D call TRBD2 (5 bases). This CDR3 is 14 amino acids long. V dropped 0 bases and J dropped 4 bases, with 8 bases sitting between them. The germline V gene has CDR1 MNHEY and CDR2 SVGAGI. CDR3 region: CASSYSRVADTQYF. CDR3 sequence (DNA): TGTGCCAGCAGTTACTCGAGGGTTGCAGATACGCAGTATTTT.

The chain employs TRBV6-1 and TRBJ2-5; maybe TRBD2 (5 bases). With the DNA end fitting TRBJ2-7 better, the J assignment may be wrong. Germline V gene data show CDR1 as MNHNS and CDR2 as SASEGT. The CDR3 runs 14 residues. The CDR3 protein is CASSAILVTYEQYF. The CDR3 DNA reads TGTGCCAGCAGCGCTATACTAGTTACCTACGAGCAGTACTTC.